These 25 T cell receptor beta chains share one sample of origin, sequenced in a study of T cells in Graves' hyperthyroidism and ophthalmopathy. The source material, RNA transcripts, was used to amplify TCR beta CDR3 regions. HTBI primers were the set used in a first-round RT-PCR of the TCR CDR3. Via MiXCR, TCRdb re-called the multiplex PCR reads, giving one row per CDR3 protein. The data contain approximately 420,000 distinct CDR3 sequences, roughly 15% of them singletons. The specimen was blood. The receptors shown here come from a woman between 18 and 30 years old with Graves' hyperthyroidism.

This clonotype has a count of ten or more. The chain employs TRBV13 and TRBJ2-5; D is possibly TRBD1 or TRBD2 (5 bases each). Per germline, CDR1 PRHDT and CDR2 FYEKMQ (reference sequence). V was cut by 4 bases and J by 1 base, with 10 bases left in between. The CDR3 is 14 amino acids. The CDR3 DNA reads TGTGCCAGCAGCTACCCCGGGACCCAAGAGACCCAGTACTTC. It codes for CASSYPGTQETQYF.

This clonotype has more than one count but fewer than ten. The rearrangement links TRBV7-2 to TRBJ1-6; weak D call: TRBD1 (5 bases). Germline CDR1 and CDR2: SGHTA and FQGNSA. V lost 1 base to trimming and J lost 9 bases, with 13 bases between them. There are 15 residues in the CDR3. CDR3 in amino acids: CASSLEGRVASPLHF. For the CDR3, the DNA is TGTGCCAGCAGCTTAGAGGGCAGGGTTGCTTCACCCCTCCACTTT. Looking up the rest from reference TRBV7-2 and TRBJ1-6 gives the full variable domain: GAGVSQSPSNKVTEKGKDVELRCDPISGHTALYWYRQSLGQGLEFLIYFQGNSAPDKSGLPSDRFSAERTGGSVSTLTIQRTQQEDSAVYLCASSLEGRVASPLHFGNGTRLTVT.

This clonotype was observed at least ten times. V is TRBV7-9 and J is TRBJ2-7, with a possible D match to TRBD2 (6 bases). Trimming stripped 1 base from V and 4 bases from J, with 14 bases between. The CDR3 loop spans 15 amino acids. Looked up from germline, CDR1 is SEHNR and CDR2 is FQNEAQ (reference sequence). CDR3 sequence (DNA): TGTGCCAGCAGCTTAGGCCTAGCGAATCAATACGAGCAGTACTTC. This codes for CASSLGLANQYEQYF. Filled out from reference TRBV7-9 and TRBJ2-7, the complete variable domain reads DTGVSQNPRHKITKRGQNVTFRCDPISEHNRLYWYRQTLGQGPEFLTYFQNEAQLEKSRLLSDRFSAERPKGSFSTLEIQRTEQGDSAMYLCASSLGLANQYEQYFGPGTRLTVT.

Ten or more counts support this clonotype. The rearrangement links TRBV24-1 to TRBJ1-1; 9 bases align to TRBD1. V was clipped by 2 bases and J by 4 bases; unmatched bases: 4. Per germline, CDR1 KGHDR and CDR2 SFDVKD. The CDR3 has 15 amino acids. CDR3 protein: CATSDYRGQFTEAFF. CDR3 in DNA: TGTGCCACCAGTGATTACAGGGGGCAGTTCACTGAAGCTTTCTTT.

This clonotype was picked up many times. The CDR3 DNA follows: TGTGCCAGCAGCTTCGGTAACCGTGGCACCGGGGAGCTGTTTTTT. Its protein is CASSFGNRGTGELFF. J is TRBJ2-2 and V is TRBV7-6, with no clear D. This CDR3 is built from 15 residues. The germline V and J ends were trimmed by 3 bases and 4 bases, with 12 bases remaining between them. The germline V gene has CDR1 SGHVS and CDR2 FNYEAQ. Combining the CDR3 with reference TRBV7-6 and TRBJ2-2 gives the whole variable domain GAGVSQSPRYKVTKRGQDVALRCDPISGHVSLYWYRQALGQGPEFLTYFNYEAQQDKSGLPNDRFSAERPEGSISTLTIQRTEQRDSAMYRCASSFGNRGTGELFFGEGSRLTVL.

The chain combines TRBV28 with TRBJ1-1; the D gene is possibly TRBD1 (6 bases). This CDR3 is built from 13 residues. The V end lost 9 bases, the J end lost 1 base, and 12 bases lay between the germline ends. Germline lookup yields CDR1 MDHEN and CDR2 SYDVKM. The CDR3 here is CASWTVQNTEAFF. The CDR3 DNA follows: TGTGCCAGTTGGACAGTACAGAACACTGAAGCTTTCTTT. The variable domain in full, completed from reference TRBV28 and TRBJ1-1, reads DVKVTQSSRYLVKRTGEKVFLECVQDMDHENMFWYRQDPGLGLRLIYFSYDVKMKEKGDIPEGYSVSREKKERFSLILESASTNQTSMYLCASWTVQNTEAFFGQGTRLTVV.

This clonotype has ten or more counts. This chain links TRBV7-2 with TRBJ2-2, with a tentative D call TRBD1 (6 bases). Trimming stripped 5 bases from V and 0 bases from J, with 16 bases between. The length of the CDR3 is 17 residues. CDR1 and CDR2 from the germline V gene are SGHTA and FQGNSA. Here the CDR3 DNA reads TGTGCCAGCAGCGCCATAGGGACAAAGACGAACACCGGGGAGCTGTTTTTT. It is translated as CASSAIGTKTNTGELFF.

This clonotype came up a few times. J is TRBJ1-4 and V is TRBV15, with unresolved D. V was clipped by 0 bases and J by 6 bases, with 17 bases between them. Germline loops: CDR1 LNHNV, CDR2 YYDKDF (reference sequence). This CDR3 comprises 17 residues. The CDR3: CATSRDSVSGWDEKLFF. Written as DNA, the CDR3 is TGTGCCACCAGCAGAGACTCTGTCTCTGGGTGGGATGAAAAACTGTTTTTT.

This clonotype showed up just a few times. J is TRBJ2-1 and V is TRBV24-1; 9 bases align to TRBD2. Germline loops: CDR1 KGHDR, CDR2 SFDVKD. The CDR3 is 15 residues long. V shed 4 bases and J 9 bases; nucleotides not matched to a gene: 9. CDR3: CATSEVAGEPSEQFF. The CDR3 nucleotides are TGTGCCACCAGTGAGGTAGCGGGAGAACCCAGTGAGCAGTTCTTC.

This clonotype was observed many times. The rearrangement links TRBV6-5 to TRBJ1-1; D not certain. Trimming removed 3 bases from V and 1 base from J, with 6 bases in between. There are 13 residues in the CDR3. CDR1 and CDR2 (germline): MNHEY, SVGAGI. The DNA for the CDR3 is TGTGCCAGCAGTTATAATGAGAACACTGAAGCTTTCTTT. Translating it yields CASSYNENTEAFF.

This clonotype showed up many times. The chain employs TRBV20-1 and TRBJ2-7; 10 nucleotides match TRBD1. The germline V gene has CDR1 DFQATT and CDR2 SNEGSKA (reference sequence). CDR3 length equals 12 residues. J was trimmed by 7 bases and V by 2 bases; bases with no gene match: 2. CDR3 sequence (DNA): TGCAGTGCTAGAAGACAGGGGGCTGAGCAGTACTTC. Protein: CSARRQGAEQYF.

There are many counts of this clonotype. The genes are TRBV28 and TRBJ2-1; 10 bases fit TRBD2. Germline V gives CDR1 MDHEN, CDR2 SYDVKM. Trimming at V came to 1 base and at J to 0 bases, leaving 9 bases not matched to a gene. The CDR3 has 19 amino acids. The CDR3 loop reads CASSLFATSGVGSYNEQFF. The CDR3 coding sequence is TGTGCCAGCAGTTTATTTGCAACTAGCGGGGTAGGCTCCTACAATGAGCAGTTCTTC.

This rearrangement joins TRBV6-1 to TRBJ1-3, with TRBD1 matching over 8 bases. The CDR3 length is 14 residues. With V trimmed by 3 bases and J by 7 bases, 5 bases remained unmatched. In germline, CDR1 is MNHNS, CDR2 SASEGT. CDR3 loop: CASSDDRGSNTIYF. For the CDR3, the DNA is TGTGCCAGCAGTGATGACAGGGGATCGAACACCATATATTTT.

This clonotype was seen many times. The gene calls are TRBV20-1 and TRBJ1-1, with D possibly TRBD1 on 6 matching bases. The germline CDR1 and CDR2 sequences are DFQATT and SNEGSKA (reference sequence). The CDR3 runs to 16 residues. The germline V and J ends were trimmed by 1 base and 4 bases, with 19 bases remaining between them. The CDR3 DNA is TGCAGTGCTAGAGCCCGGCGGGGGCCTTACGGCACTGAAGCTTTCTTT. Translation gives CSARARRGPYGTEAFF.

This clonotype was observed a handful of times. The CDR3 DNA reads as TGTGCCAGCAGCCAAGACCTATCCCAGGGCCGGAGTGGCTACACCTTC. Its protein is CASSQDLSQGRSGYTF. This rearrangement joins TRBV4-2 to TRBJ1-2, with a tentative D call TRBD1 (5 bases). The CDR3 is 16 amino acids. Germline V gives CDR1 LGHNA, CDR2 YNFKEQ. Trimming cost V 0 bases and J 7 bases, with 18 bases left between them.

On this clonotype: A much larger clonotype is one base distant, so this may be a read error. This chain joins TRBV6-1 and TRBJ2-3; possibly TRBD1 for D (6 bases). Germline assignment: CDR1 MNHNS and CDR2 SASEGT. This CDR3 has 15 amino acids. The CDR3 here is CAGSEQGRALDTQYF. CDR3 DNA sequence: TGTGCCGGCAGTGAACAGGGCAGGGCGTTGGATACGCAGTATTTT.

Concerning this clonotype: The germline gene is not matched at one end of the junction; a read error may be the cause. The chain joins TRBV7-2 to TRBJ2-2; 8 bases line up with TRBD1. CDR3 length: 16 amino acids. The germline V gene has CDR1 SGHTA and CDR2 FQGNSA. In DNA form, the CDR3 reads TGTGCCAGCGGCTTAGTGGGCAGGGGGCCGGCCGGGGAGCTGTTTTTT. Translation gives CASGLVGRGPAGELFF.

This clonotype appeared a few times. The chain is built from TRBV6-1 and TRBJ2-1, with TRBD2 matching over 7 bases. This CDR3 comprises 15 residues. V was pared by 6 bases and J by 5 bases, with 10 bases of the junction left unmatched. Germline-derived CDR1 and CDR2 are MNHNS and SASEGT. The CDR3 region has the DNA TGTGCCAGCAGCCAAGGACTAGGTTCCCACAATGAGCAGTTCTTC. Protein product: CASSQGLGSHNEQFF.

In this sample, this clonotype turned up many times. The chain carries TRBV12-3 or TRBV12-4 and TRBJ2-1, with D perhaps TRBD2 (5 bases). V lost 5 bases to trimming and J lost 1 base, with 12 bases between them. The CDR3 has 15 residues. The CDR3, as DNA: TGTGCCAGCAGTCCGGGGTTGGGGTCCTACAATGAGCAGTTCTTC. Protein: CASSPGLGSYNEQFF.

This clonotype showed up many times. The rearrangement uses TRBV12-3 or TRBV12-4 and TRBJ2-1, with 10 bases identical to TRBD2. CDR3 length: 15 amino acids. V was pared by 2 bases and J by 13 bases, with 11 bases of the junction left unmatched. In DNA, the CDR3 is TGTGCCAGCAGTTTAACCAGCGGGAGGGAGCTAGCACAGTTCTTC. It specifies CASSLTSGRELAQFF.

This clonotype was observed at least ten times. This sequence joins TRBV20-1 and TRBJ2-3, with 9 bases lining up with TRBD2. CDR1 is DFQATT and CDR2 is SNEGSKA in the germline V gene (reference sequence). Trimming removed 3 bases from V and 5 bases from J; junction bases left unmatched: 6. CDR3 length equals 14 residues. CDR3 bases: TGCAGTGCTAGGAGGCGGGAGGGAGTAGATACGCAGTATTTT. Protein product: CSARRREGVDTQYF.

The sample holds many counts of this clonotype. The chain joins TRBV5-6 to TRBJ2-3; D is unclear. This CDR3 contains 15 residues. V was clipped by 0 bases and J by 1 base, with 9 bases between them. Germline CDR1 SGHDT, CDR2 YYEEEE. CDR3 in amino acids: CASSLGTSRTDTQYF. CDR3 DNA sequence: TGTGCCAGCAGCTTGGGGACCTCTCGCACAGATACGCAGTATTTT.

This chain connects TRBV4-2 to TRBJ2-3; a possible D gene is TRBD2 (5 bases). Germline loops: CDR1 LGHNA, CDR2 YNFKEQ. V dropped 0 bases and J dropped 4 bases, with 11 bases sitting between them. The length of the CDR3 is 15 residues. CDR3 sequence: CASSQESGNPDTQYF. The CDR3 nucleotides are TGTGCCAGCAGCCAAGAGTCGGGGAACCCAGATACGCAGTATTTT.

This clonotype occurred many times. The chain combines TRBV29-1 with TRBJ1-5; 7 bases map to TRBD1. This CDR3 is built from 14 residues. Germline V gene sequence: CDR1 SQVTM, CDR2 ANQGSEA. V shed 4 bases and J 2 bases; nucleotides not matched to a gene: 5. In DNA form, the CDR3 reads TGCAGCGTTGGGACAGGAGAAGGCAATCAGCCCCAGCATTTT. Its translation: CSVGTGEGNQPQHF.

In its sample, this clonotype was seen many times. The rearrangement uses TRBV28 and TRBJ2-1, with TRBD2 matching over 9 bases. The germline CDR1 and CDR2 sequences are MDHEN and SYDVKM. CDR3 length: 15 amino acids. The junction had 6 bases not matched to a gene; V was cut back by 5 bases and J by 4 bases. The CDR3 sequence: CASSPSSGRYNEQFF. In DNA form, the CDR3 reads TGTGCCAGCAGTCCTAGTAGCGGGAGATACAATGAGCAGTTCTTC.